This paragraph reports one T cell receptor (beta chain). Time point indicated: baseline pretreatment blood. Treatment indicated: 15 Gy SBRT to primary tumor, nephrectomy 4 weeks later. Repertoires were generated with immunoSEQ multiplex PCR, while TCRdb's copy carries only in-frame clones and drops some. The sample holds about 21,000 clones, approximately 80% seen once. These data are taken from a study of radiation and T cells in renal cell carcinoma. Study at large: Nephrectomy followed 15 Gy stereotactic body radiation by 4 weeks.

There are 15 residues in the CDR3. CDR1 SGHRS and CDR2 YFSETQ come from the germline V gene. Unmatched junction bases numbered 2, after V lost 0 bases and J lost 1 base. The sequencing used blood, collected from a patient whose treatment included radiotherapy and nephrectomy. This sequence joins TRBV5-1 and TRBJ1-1, with 8 bases lining up with TRBD1. This TCR came from a man aged 55 to 69 with renal cell carcinoma. CDR3 sequence (DNA): TGCGCCAGCAGCTTGGGGGGACAGGAGAACACTGAAGCTTTCTTT. Translation gives CASSLGGQENTEAFF.